This T cell receptor beta chain was sequenced during a study of vaccination effects on CD4 cells after COVID-19. Points from the study as a whole: By a late point after vaccination, infection- and vaccine-induced clones had shrunk markedly through clonal contraction.

Sequencing was preceded by expansion of antigen-specific CD4+ T cells with viral peptide pools in the ViraFEST assay. Around day 10 of culture, CD4+ T cells were separated out. Vaccine administered to participants consisted of two doses of either BNT162b2 or mRNA-1273. Wells each received some 2.2 million PBMC, cultured with about 10 IU/ml IL-2 and about 10 ug/ml peptides. Replacing half the medium with IL-2 medium was done on days 3 and 7. With regard to this clone: Its antigen is still unknown.

TCRdb's table, derived via immunoSEQ multiplex PCR, lists solely in-frame clones and lacks some. The table shows 25,000 to 35,000 clones, with roughly 80% occurring only once. The CDR3 spans 12 residues. Trimming stripped 8 bases from V and 2 bases from J, with 4 bases between. This chain connects TRBV12-3 or TRBV12-4 to TRBJ2-6, with unresolved D. The TCR comes from a human donor who received a COVID-19 vaccine. Some clones in this sample may be carry-over from other donors' samples. The material was CD4+ T cells from PBMCs cultured with SARS-CoV-2 spike peptides, obtained after COVID-19 vaccination. CDR3 protein: CASQTGANVLTF. The CDR3 bases are TGTGCCAGCCAAACTGGGGCCAACGTCCTGACTTTC.